This is a list of T cell receptor beta chains from one sample in a study of T cell responses to AZD1222 COVID-19 vaccine. Method: immunoSEQ multiplex PCR; TCRdb's copy keeps in-frame clones and lacks some. The sample shows 150,000 to 190,000 clones, 87% of them seen only once. The material sequenced was peripheral blood, taken 28 days after the second AZD1222 dose. Receptor source: an adult who received the AZD1222 COVID-19 vaccine. The CDR3 runs from the conserved cysteine through the conserved F or W. D genes are given only for firm matches. A row's size may be missing; if present it is once, few, many or a size class.

>NA|NA|TRBV28|TRBJ2-5
CASSPPTGLETQYF
TGTGCCAGCAGTCCCCCGACAGGTTTGGAGACCCAGTACTTC
>once|NA|TRBV28|TRBJ1-5
CASGLQGKQPQHF
TGTGCCAGCGGACTTCAGGGGAAACAGCCCCAGCATTTT
>once|TRBD1|TRBV9|TRBJ1-4
CASSGPSGQEIHF
TGTGCCAGCAGCGGACCATCGGGACAGGAAATCCATTTT
>NA|NA|TRBV6-5|TRBJ2-3
CASRGGVPRNTQYF
TGTGCCAGCAGAGGGGGGGTTCCTAGGAATACGCAGTATTTT
>NA|TRBD2|TRBV4-3|TRBJ2-7
CASSQTLLAGDQYF
TGCGCCAGCAGCCAAACTCTCCTAGCGGGAGATCAGTACTTC
>NA|NA|TRBV7-2|TRBJ2-4
CASSLSSGHGAKNIQYF
TGTGCCAGCAGCTTATCTTCCGGACACGGGGCCAAAAACATTCAGTACTTC
>few|TRBD1|TRBV7-2|TRBJ1-4
CASAMQGQGNEKLFF
TGTGCCAGCGCCATGCAAGGACAGGGGAATGAAAAACTGTTTTTT
>NA|NA|TRBV9|TRBJ2-1
CASSVEVRALRNNEQFF
TGTGCCAGCAGCGTAGAGGTGAGGGCCCTAAGGAACAATGAGCAGTTCTTC
>NA|NA|TRBV27|TRBJ1-4
CASSLGPKGGKLFF
TGTGCCAGCAGTTTGGGGCCCAAGGGGGGAAAACTGTTTTTT
>NA|TRBD2|TRBV3-1/TRBV3-2|TRBJ2-2
CASSPTSGRATGELFF
TGTGCCAGCAGCCCCACTAGCGGGAGGGCCACCGGGGAGCTGTTTTTT
>NA|NA|TRBV24-1|TRBJ1-2
CATSGGPHYGYTF
TGTGCCACCAGTGGGGGGCCGCACTATGGCTACACCTTC
>NA|TRBD2|TRBV27|TRBJ2-1
CASIRTAIAGRNEQFF
TGTGCCAGCATCAGAACGGCGATAGCGGGACGGAATGAGCAGTTCTTC
>NA|NA|TRBV3-1/TRBV3-2|TRBJ1-2
CASSQGEQRNGYTF
TGTGCCAGCAGCCAAGGGGAACAGAGAAATGGCTACACCTTC
>NA|NA|TRBV10-3|TRBJ1-4
CAISERGANEKLFF
TGTGCCATCAGTGAGAGAGGGGCTAATGAAAAACTGTTTTTT
>few|NA|TRBV28|TRBJ1-5
CASTLSGNQPQHF
TGTGCCAGCACCCTATCCGGCAATCAGCCCCAGCATTTT
>NA|TRBD1|TRBV10-3|TRBJ1-6
CAISRDREGSPLHF
TGTGCCATCAGCCGGGACAGGGAGGGTTCACCCCTCCACTTT
>NA|NA|TRBV4-3|TRBJ2-7
CASSQARGGYEQYF
TGCGCCAGCAGCCAAGCTCGGGGCGGGTACGAGCAGTACTTC
>NA|TRBD1|TRBV7-9|TRBJ2-5
CASSLVGTAEETQYF
TGTGCCAGCAGCTTAGTAGGGACAGCCGAAGAGACCCAGTACTTC
>NA|TRBD1|TRBV11-2|TRBJ2-7
CASSLGWTRDRNEQYF
TGTGCCAGCAGCTTAGGTTGGACACGGGACAGGAACGAGCAGTACTTC
>once|TRBD1|TRBV6-5|TRBJ1-1
CASSLDRVAGTEAFF
TGTGCCAGCAGTTTAGACAGGGTGGCAGGGACTGAAGCTTTCTTT
>NA|NA|TRBV29-1|TRBJ2-4
CSVAGLGAKNIQYF
TGCAGCGTGGCTGGGTTGGGGGCCAAAAACATTCAGTACTTC
>NA|TRBD1|TRBV24-1|TRBJ2-2
CATRGQGSTGELFF
TGTGCCACCAGGGGACAGGGCTCGACCGGGGAGCTGTTTTTT
>NA|NA|TRBV7-9|TRBJ1-6
CASSLLGSAGFNSPLHF
TGTGCCAGCAGCTTACTAGGTTCGGCGGGGTTTAATTCACCCCTCCACTTT
>NA|TRBD1|TRBV2|TRBJ2-5
CASSDRGETQYF
TGTGCCAGCAGTGACAGGGGGGAGACCCAGTACTTC
>NA|TRBD2|TRBV3-1/TRBV3-2|TRBJ2-2
CASSRQREPCWSIGELFF
TGTGCCAGCAGCCGACAGCGGGAGCCGTGTTGGAGTATAGGGGAGCTGTTTTTT
>NA|NA|TRBV6-5|TRBJ1-1
CASFYSQNTEAFF
TGTGCCAGCTTTTACAGCCAGAACACTGAAGCTTTCTTT
>NA|TRBD2|TRBV29-1|TRBJ2-3
CSVEREGDTQYF
TGCAGCGTTGAACGGGAGGGAGATACGCAGTATTTT
>few|TRBD1|TRBV7-3|TRBJ1-6
CASSLTPGGNSPLHF
TGTGCCAGCAGCTTAACTCCAGGGGGGAATTCACCCCTCCACTTT
>NA|NA|TRBV28|TRBJ1-1
CASSSAGHTEAFF
TGTGCCAGCAGTTCCGCAGGTCATACTGAAGCTTTCTTT
>NA|NA|TRBV3-1/TRBV3-2|TRBJ2-1
CASSPRSRGEQFF
TGTGCCAGCAGCCCACGTTCCCGAGGTGAGCAGTTCTTC
>NA|NA|TRBV28|TRBJ1-2
CASSSAGDYGYTF
TGTGCCAGCAGCTCGGCAGGGGACTATGGCTACACCTTC
>NA|NA|TRBV28|TRBJ2-2
CASSSPGGGVELFF
TGTGCCAGCAGTTCCCCCGGGGGCGGGGTGGAGCTGTTTTTT
>NA|TRBD1|TRBV29-1|TRBJ2-1
CSARKLGQAQYNEQFF
TGCAGCGCCAGAAAACTAGGACAGGCCCAATACAATGAGCAGTTCTTC
>NA|NA|TRBV5-1|TRBJ1-4
CASSSDKKLFF
TGCGCCAGCAGCTCCGACAAAAAACTGTTTTTT
>NA|NA|TRBV19|TRBJ1-1
CASSLDRSSNTEAFF
TGTGCCAGTAGCCTAGACAGGTCCTCGAACACTGAAGCTTTCTTT
>NA|NA|TRBV28|TRBJ1-5
CASRLVGGLEQPQHF
TGTGCCAGCAGACTCGTGGGGGGGCTGGAACAGCCCCAGCATTTT
>NA|NA|TRBV7-3|TRBJ1-6
CASSPRGGPASPLHF
TGTGCCAGCAGTCCAAGGGGGGGACCCGCTTCACCCCTCCACTTT
>once|TRBD1|TRBV6-5|TRBJ1-1
CASRVDRVNTEAFF
TGTGCCAGCAGAGTCGACAGGGTGAACACTGAAGCTTTCTTT
>NA|TRBD1|TRBV7-9|TRBJ1-2
CASSSSGQGYGYTF
TGTGCCAGCAGCTCTTCTGGACAGGGCTATGGCTACACCTTC
>NA|NA|TRBV19|TRBJ2-5
CASSLMKGGQETQYF
TGTGCCAGTAGTCTCATGAAGGGCGGGCAAGAGACCCAGTACTTC
>NA|NA|TRBV7-8|TRBJ2-5
CASSQDSETQYF
TGTGCCAGCAGCCAGGACTCGGAGACCCAGTACTTC
>NA|NA|TRBV19|TRBJ1-5
CASSSRNSNQPQHF
TGTGCCAGTAGTAGCCGGAATAGCAATCAGCCCCAGCATTTT
>NA|TRBD2|TRBV7-8|TRBJ2-7
CASRAAGTSPYEQYF
TGTGCCAGCAGGGCAGCAGGGACTAGCCCCTACGAGCAGTACTTC
>NA|NA|TRBV5-6|TRBJ2-6
CASSSRVSGANVLTF
TGTGCCAGCAGCTCCAGGGTCTCTGGGGCCAACGTCCTGACTTTC
>NA|NA|TRBV5-6|TRBJ1-6
CASSLETLNHNSPLHF
TGTGCCAGCAGCTTGGAAACGCTAAACCATAATTCACCCCTCCACTTT
>NA|NA|TRBV11-2|TRBJ1-1
CASSPGWVATEAFF
TGTGCCAGCAGCCCCGGCTGGGTCGCGACTGAAGCTTTCTTT
>once|NA|TRBV28|TRBJ1-5
CASSTLRGSNQPQHF
TGTGCCAGCAGTACTTTGAGGGGGTCTAATCAGCCCCAGCATTTT
>NA|NA|TRBV4-3|TRBJ1-5
CASSQDLGTGNQPQHF
TGCGCCAGCAGCCAAGATCTGGGGACCGGCAATCAGCCCCAGCATTTT
>NA|NA|TRBV28|TRBJ1-2
CASSSGFLYGYTF
TGTGCCAGCTCTTCAGGTTTTCTGTATGGCTACACCTTC